A selection of T cell receptor beta chains follows, all from one sample in a study of sequential checkpoint blockade in melanoma. Repertoires were generated with immunoSEQ multiplex PCR, while TCRdb's copy carries only in-frame clones and drops some. The table includes about 9,000 clones, around 60% detected once. Source: CD8+ T cells sorted from blood (inferred from file names), taken from a patient given nivolumab and ipilimumab in sequence. These receptors were collected from a human donor with melanoma. CDR3s include the opening cysteine and the closing phenylalanine or tryptophan. A D gene is named only where the DNA matches it firmly. Not all rows give a size; the values are once, few, many and, for expanded clones, a class.

j_gene | abundance | d_gene | v_gene | CDR3nt | CDR3aa
TRBJ2-2 | - | - | TRBV9 | TGTGCCAGCAGCGACAGAGTTCTGAACACCGGGGAGCTGTTTTTT | CASSDRVLNTGELFF
TRBJ2-1 | - | TRBD2 | TRBV9 | TGTGCCAGCAGCCCACCTAGCGGGAGCTCCTACAATGAGCAGTTCTTC | CASSPPSGSSYNEQFF
TRBJ2-7 | - | - | TRBV7-9 | TGTGCCAGCAGCTTAAACGCGGGGCAAGTCCCCTACGAGCAGTACTTC | CASSLNAGQVPYEQYF
TRBJ2-1 | - | TRBD2 | TRBV5-1 | TGCGCCAGCAGCAGCGGGGAGAGCTCCTACAATGAGCAGTTCTTC | CASSSGESSYNEQFF
TRBJ2-1 | - | - | TRBV7-8 | TGTGCCAGCAGCTTAATTGGGGAGAGCTCCTACAATGAGCAGTTCTTC | CASSLIGESSYNEQFF
TRBJ2-7 | few | - | TRBV19 | TGTGCCAGTAGTATGGGGTTTCGTTTGGACAGCTCCTACGAGCAGTACTTC | CASSMGFRLDSSYEQYF
TRBJ2-5 | - | TRBD1 | TRBV7-9 | TGTGCCAGCAGCTTACAGGACAGGGGGCGGCAAGAGACCCAGTACTTC | CASSLQDRGRQETQYF
TRBJ1-1 | - | - | TRBV19 | TGTGCCAGTATAGGGGGTTGGGAAAGGGAAGCTTTCTTT | CASIGGWEREAFF
TRBJ2-7 | - | TRBD1 | TRBV27 | TGTGCCAGCAGACAGGACAGGGCGAGCTCCTACGAGCAGTACTTC | CASRQDRASSYEQYF
TRBJ2-7 | - | TRBD1 | TRBV4-1 | TGCGCCAGCAGCCAACGGACAGGGCGGGAGCAGTACTTC | CASSQRTGREQYF
TRBJ2-5 | - | TRBD2 | TRBV19 | TGTGCCAGTAGTGTGACTAGCGGGGGCGTTCAGACCCAGTACTTC | CASSVTSGGVQTQYF
TRBJ2-7 | - | - | TRBV28 | TGTGCCAGCAGTTGGGCCACGAGCTACGAGCAGTACTTC | CASSWATSYEQYF
TRBJ2-1 | medium-sized | TRBD2 | TRBV6-4 | TGTGCCAGCAGTGACAGTAGCGGGGAGAGGAATGAGCAGTTCTTC | CASSDSSGERNEQFF
TRBJ2-5 | - | TRBD2 | TRBV4-1 | TGCGCCAGCAGCCAAGATCCCCTAGCGGGGAACCAAGAGACCCAGTACTTC | CASSQDPLAGNQETQYF
TRBJ2-2 | - | TRBD2 | TRBV9 | TGTGCCAGCAGCGTAGCGGGGGGGCCTAACACCGGGGAGCTGTTTTTT | CASSVAGGPNTGELFF
TRBJ2-7 | few | TRBD1 | TRBV7-6 | TGTGCCAGCAGGACGGGACAGGGGGACTACGAGCAGTACTTC | CASRTGQGDYEQYF
TRBJ1-5 | large | - | TRBV4-3 | TGCGCCAGCAGCCCCAAACCTTTGGGAGGGAGCAATCAGCCCCAGCATTTT | CASSPKPLGGSNQPQHF
TRBJ1-1 | - | TRBD1 | TRBV7-2 | TGTGCCAGCAGCTTAGCCCTGACAGGGGGCGGTGAAGCTTTCTTT | CASSLALTGGGEAFF
TRBJ1-2 | - | - | TRBV27 | TGTGCCAGCAGTCCCCACGTAGGGGTAGGGGATGGCTACACCTTC | CASSPHVGVGDGYTF
TRBJ2-7 | - | - | TRBV29-1 | TGCAGCGTTGGGCACGCAGCCTACGAGCAGTACTTC | CSVGHAAYEQYF
TRBJ1-6 | - | TRBD1 | TRBV9 | TGTGCCAGCAGCGAGGGACAGATTAATTCACCCCTCCACTTT | CASSEGQINSPLHF
TRBJ2-7 | - | - | TRBV7-9 | TGTGCCAGCGGTGCAGGGCCAACCCACGAGCAGTACTTC | CASGAGPTHEQYF
TRBJ1-2 | - | - | TRBV9 | TGTGCCAGCAGCGTGACTGAGAACTATGGCTACACCTTC | CASSVTENYGYTF
TRBJ1-1 | - | - | TRBV6-6 | TGTGCCAGCACCCTAACCGTCCCAGGGTACACTGAAGCTTTCTTT | CASTLTVPGYTEAFF
TRBJ2-3 | few | - | TRBV7-9 | TGTGCCAGCAGCTTGGGCGCGAGGGCAGATACGCAGTATTTT | CASSLGARADTQYF
TRBJ2-5 | - | TRBD2 | TRBV6-5 | TGTGCCAGCAGTTACGGGGTAGCGGGAGGGGATAAGACCCAGTACTTC | CASSYGVAGGDKTQYF
TRBJ2-7 | few | - | TRBV7-8 | TGTGCCAGCAGCACTAATGAGGAGCAGTACTTC | CASSTNEEQYF
TRBJ1-2 | few | TRBD1 | TRBV4-2 | TGTGCCAGCAGCCAGGGTACCCCGGACAGGGGAGACGGCTACACCTTC | CASSQGTPDRGDGYTF
TRBJ2-1 | many | TRBD2 | TRBV7-9 | TGTGCCAGCAGCCAAGAGCGCGGGAGGGGTGAGCAGTTCTTC | CASSQERGRGEQFF
TRBJ2-2 | medium-sized | TRBD2 | TRBV28 | TGTGCCAGCAGTTTGGAACTAGCGGGAGCGAACACCGGGGAGCTGTTTTTT | CASSLELAGANTGELFF
TRBJ1-1 | - | - | TRBV7-8 | TGTGCCAGCAGCCCAAACTTCGAAGCTTTCTTT | CASSPNFEAFF
TRBJ2-5 | once | TRBD2 | TRBV5-6 | TGTGCCAGCAGCTTGGGTTTCGGGACTAGCGGGACGGAGACCCAGTACTTC | CASSLGFGTSGTETQYF
TRBJ2-7 | - | - | TRBV28 | TGTGCCAGCAGTCCGGGATCAAACGAGCAGTACTTC | CASSPGSNEQYF
TRBJ2-2 | - | TRBD1 | TRBV7-3 | TGTGCCAGCAGCAGTAAACAGGGGTTCACCGGGGAGCTGTTTTTT | CASSSKQGFTGELFF
TRBJ2-5 | - | TRBD2 | TRBV9 | TGTGCCAGCAGCGTCAGCGGGAGGAGCCAAGAGACCCAGTACTTC | CASSVSGRSQETQYF
TRBJ2-4 | - | TRBD2 | TRBV28 | TGTGCCAGCAGTCGGACTAGCGGGGGGGGGAGGATTGAGTACTTC | CASSRTSGGGRIEYF